This TCR beta chain originates from a study of blood T cell repertoires in COVID-19. Study context: Spain, Italy and the United States supplied samples that represented acute and convalescent COVID-19. Sample material is recorded as cDNA or gDNA derived from T cells, B-cell-depleted T cells, or PBMCs.

In the source study's methods: Quantification of nucleated cells was approximated via reference gene primer amplification. The table came from immunoSEQ multiplex PCR; TCRdb's copy has only in-frame clones and leaves some out. The V and J calls and clone size are taken from that table; D and trimming were inferred from the DNA. The sample yields 95,000 to 150,000 clones, roughly 90% seen once. The CDR3 loop spans 15 amino acids. V lost 4 bases and J 5 bases, leaving 17 bases between the germline ends. The germline gives CDR1 MNHEY, CDR2 SVGEGT. Sequences were obtained from peripheral blood. The chain uses TRBV6-2 or TRBV6-3 and TRBJ1-2; D might be TRBD1 (5 bases). The sequence was collected from a woman older than 75 with acute or convalescent COVID-19. The DNA for the CDR3 is TGTGCCAGCAGTTCCACGCGGGACCCCGTATATGGCTACACCTTC. Translating gives CASSSTRDPVYGYTF.